This TCR beta chain appears in the sequencing data of a study of T-cell reconstitution after alpha-beta-depleted transplantation in children. This CDR3 is built from 15 residues. V was clipped by 0 bases and J by 4 bases, with 12 bases between them. CDR1 SEHNR and CDR2 FQNEAQ come from the germline V gene (reference sequence). As it was prepared, the TCRbeta library received unique molecular identifiers. TCRdb independently ran MiXCR on the PCR reads; one entry per CDR3 protein. The sample has some 290,000 distinct CDR3 sequences, 23% seen once. This clonotype has a handful of counts. The source was PBMCs, mostly from graft donor cells, collected 180 days after TCRalphabeta/CD19-depleted stem cell transplant. The chain employs TRBV7-9 and TRBJ1-2, with D uncertain. The receptor's source is a male patient between 10 and 17 years old who had a stem cell transplant for acute lymphoblastic leukemia, so the T cells may come from the graft donor. CDR3 in DNA: TGTGCCAGCAGCTTAGCGTCTGGGAGAGGCTATGGCTACACCTTC. It codes for CASSLASGRGYGYTF. The complete variable domain, with remaining parts taken from reference TRBV7-9 and TRBJ1-2, reads DTGVSQNPRHKITKRGQNVTFRCDPISEHNRLYWYRQTLGQGPEFLTYFQNEAQLEKSRLLSDRFSAERPKGSFSTLEIQRTEQGDSAMYLCASSLASGRGYGYTFGSGTRLTVV.